This passage covers 19 T cell receptor beta chains from one sample sequenced in a study of shared clonotypes between healthy human individuals. The repertoire was sequenced with immunoSEQ multiplex PCR; TCRdb's copy has only in-frame clones and lacks some. The table records 950,000 to 1,300,000 clones, about 75% of them present only once. Sequencing was performed on memory CD4+ T cells sorted from blood. Subset specified: CD45RA-negative fraction. Source of these receptors: a man between 18 and 29 years old in good health.

This clone was detected many times. The rearrangement uses TRBV5-5 and TRBJ1-4; a weak D match, TRBD1 (6 bases). Germline loops: CDR1 SGHKS, CDR2 YYEKEE (reference sequence). Trimming took 6 bases from V and 6 from J, leaving 18 bases between them. CDR3 length: 15 residues. The CDR3: CASTQDGGKDEKLFF. CDR3 in DNA: TGTGCCAGCACCCAGGACGGGGGCAAGGATGAAAAACTGTTTTTT.

The CDR3: CASSANRGPVYGYTF. The CDR3 DNA reads TGTGCCAGCTCAGCAAACAGGGGCCCTGTCTATGGCTACACCTTC. The V call is TRBV18, the J call TRBJ1-2; 7 nucleotides align to TRBD1. The V gene end was trimmed by 5 bases and the J gene end by 4 bases; junction bases not matched to a gene: 10. This CDR3 is 15 amino acids long. CDR1 and CDR2 (germline): KGHSH, LQKENI.

The V and J genes are TRBV27 and TRBJ2-7; D is perhaps TRBD2 (6 bases). V lost 2 bases to trimming and J lost 6 bases, with 17 bases between them. CDR3 length: 15 amino acids. CDR1 is MNHEY, CDR2 SMNVEV, per germline (reference sequence). The DNA of the CDR3 is TGTGCCAGCAGTTTAAGGGGCACGGGAGTGCTCGAGCAGTACTTC. Amino acids: CASSLRGTGVLEQYF.

This clone was counted a few times. J is TRBJ1-1 and V is TRBV5-1; TRBD1 might be the D (5 bases). Germline V gene sequence: CDR1 SGHRS, CDR2 YFSETQ. V lost 2 bases and J lost 4, with 9 bases in between. This CDR3 region has 13 residues. This CDR3 is CASSFREGTEAFF. CDR3 DNA: TGCGCCAGCAGCTTCAGGGAAGGCACTGAAGCTTTCTTT.

The rearrangement uses TRBV27 and TRBJ1-1; possible D gene TRBD1, 5 bases. CDR1 and CDR2 (germline): MNHEY, SMNVEV (reference sequence). The CDR3 is 13 residues long. Deletions cut 7 bases from V and 5 bases from J, with 14 bases between. The CDR3 DNA sequence: TGTGCCAGCAAGCTATCGGGGGGAACTGAAGCTTTCTTT. Translated: CASKLSGGTEAFF.

This clone is a singleton in its sample. The V gene is TRBV10-2, the J gene TRBJ2-2; tentatively, D is TRBD1 or TRBD2 (6 bases each). Trimming took 7 bases from V and 7 from J, leaving 16 bases between them. The germline CDR1 and CDR2 sequences are WSHSY and SAAADI. CDR3 length: 14 amino acids. The CDR3, as DNA: TGCGCCAGCACCAAGGGGGGAATTCTCGGGGAGCTGTTTTTT. It is translated as CASTKGGILGELFF.

In this sample, this clone turned up once. The chain couples TRBV11-2 to TRBJ2-3, with TRBD2 matching 7 bases. The germline gives CDR1 SGHAT, CDR2 FQNNGV. With V trimmed by 1 base and J by 1 base, 11 bases remained unmatched. CDR3 size: 18 residues. The CDR3 region has the DNA TGTGCCAGCAGCTTAGCATTCGGGGGACTAAGGGGCACAGATACGCAGTATTTT. Translating it yields CASSLAFGGLRGTDTQYF.

Worth noting for this clone: A much bigger clone sits one base away, suggesting this may be a read error. The chain is built from TRBV7-3 and TRBJ2-5, with D uncertain. V shed 4 bases and J shed 2 bases, with 2 bases lying between them. The germline V gene encodes CDR1 SGHTA and CDR2 FQGTGA. This CDR3 has 11 amino acids. The CDR3 here is CASSSQETQYF. CDR3 DNA sequence: TGTGCCAGCAGCTCACAAGAGACCCAGTACTTC.

In this sample, this clone turned up once. The V gene is TRBV9, the J gene TRBJ2-7, with 7 bases that match TRBD1. Looked up from germline, CDR1 is SGDLS and CDR2 is YYNGEE. The J segment lost 7 bases and the V segment lost 3 bases, leaving 4 bases of the junction unmatched. The CDR3 sequence is 12 residues long. The CDR3 nucleotides are TGTGCCAGCAGCGCTACAGGGGTAGAGCAGTACTTC. Its translation: CASSATGVEQYF. The full variable domain, completed using reference TRBV9 and TRBJ2-7, is DSGVTQTPKHLITATGQRVTLRCSPRSGDLSVYWYQQSLDQGLQFLIQYYNGEERAKGNILERFSAQQFPDLHSELNLSSLELGDSALYFCASSATGVEQYFGPGTRLTVT.

Notes on this clone: The same CDR3 can be traced to other DNA sequences in this sample. V gene TRBV29-1 combines with J gene TRBJ2-5; 7 positions match TRBD1. Trimming removed 6 bases from V and 1 base from J; junction bases left unmatched: 5. This CDR3 comprises 13 residues. Looked up from germline, CDR1 is SQVTM and CDR2 is ANQGSEA. The CDR3 sequence: CSVAGTAQETQYF. CDR3 nucleotides: TGCAGCGTCGCCGGGACAGCCCAAGAGACCCAGTACTTC.

Comment on this clone: The same CDR3 is also encoded by other DNA sequences in this sample. The gene calls are TRBV4-3 and TRBJ2-7; no clear D gene. Looked up from germline, CDR1 is LGHNA and CDR2 is YSLEER. The CDR3 has 14 amino acids. V lost 0 bases, J lost 1 base, and 7 bases lay in between. This chain's CDR3 is CASSQERRSYEQYF. CDR3 DNA sequence: TGCGCCAGCAGCCAAGAACGGAGATCCTACGAGCAGTACTTC.

The gene calls are TRBV11-2 and TRBJ1-1, with D uncertain. CDR1 is SGHAT and CDR2 is FQNNGV in the germline V gene. V lost 0 bases and J 1 base, leaving 9 bases between the germline ends. There are 15 residues in the CDR3. The CDR3 nucleotides are TGTGCCAGCAGCTTAGAGGGCATACCGAACACTGAAGCTTTCTTT. Translated: CASSLEGIPNTEAFF.

V usage is TRBV7-2 and J usage is TRBJ2-3; tentatively, D is TRBD1 (7 bases). The germline gives CDR1 SGHTA, CDR2 FQGNSA. CDR3 length: 16 amino acids. Trimming took 4 bases from V and 0 from J, leaving 14 bases between them. The CDR3 spells CASSYQGGFSTDTQYF. CDR3 bases: TGTGCCAGCAGCTACCAGGGGGGATTTAGCACAGATACGCAGTATTTT. The full variable domain, completed using reference TRBV7-2 and TRBJ2-3, is GAGVSQSPSNKVTEKGKDVELRCDPISGHTALYWYRQSLGQGLEFLIYFQGNSAPDKSGLPSDRFSAERTGGSVSTLTIQRTQQEDSAVYLCASSYQGGFSTDTQYFGPGTRLTVL.

V is TRBV30 and J is TRBJ2-7; D perhaps matches TRBD2 (5 bases). The CDR3 sequence is 11 residues long. Germline V gene sequence: CDR1 GTSNPN, CDR2 SVGIG (reference sequence). Trimming took off 2 bases at V and 12 bases at J, with 14 bases between the two ends. The CDR3 sequence is CAWSTRENRYF. CDR3 DNA: TGTGCCTGGAGTACCCGGGAAAATCGGTACTTC.

The chain links TRBV5-5 to TRBJ1-1; 9 bases are shared with TRBD1. Trimming removed 4 bases from V and 8 bases from J; junction bases left unmatched: 9. This CDR3 has 14 amino acids. The germline CDR1 and CDR2 sequences are SGHKS and YYEKEE (reference sequence). The CDR3 loop reads CASSPYGTGREAFF. DNA for the CDR3: TGTGCCAGCAGCCCCTACGGGACAGGGAGGGAAGCTTTCTTT. Drawing the rest from reference TRBV5-5 and TRBJ1-1, the complete variable domain is DAGVTQSPTHLIKTRGQQVTLRCSPISGHKSVSWYQQVLGQGPQFIFQYYEKEERGRGNFPDRFSARQFPNYSSELNVNALLLGDSALYLCASSPYGTGREAFFGQGTRLTVV.

The genes are TRBV30 and TRBJ1-2, with D tentatively TRBD1 (6 bases). The CDR3 is made up of 22 amino acids. Germline V lookup: CDR1 GTSNPN, CDR2 SVGIG (reference sequence). The ends were cut back, 0 bases at V and 4 bases at J, with 36 bases in the middle. The DNA of the CDR3 is TGTGCCTGGAGTGTACTCGGGGGACAAAGAGTAGGGGTAAGTTCGGTGAGCTATGGCTACACCTTC. Residues: CAWSVLGGQRVGVSSVSYGYTF.

The J gene is TRBJ1-6, the V gene TRBV5-1; D ambiguous. Deletions cut 0 bases from V and 7 bases from J, with 17 bases between. CDR1 is SGHRS and CDR2 is YFSETQ in the germline V gene. The CDR3 is 17 amino acids. Here the CDR3 DNA reads TGCGCCAGCAGCTTGGGCGCAGCAGCACGTCCAAATTCACCCCTCCACTTT. Protein sequence: CASSLGAAARPNSPLHF.

The chain joins TRBV4-1 to TRBJ1-4, with TRBD1 identical over 9 bases. With 0 bases clipped from V and 6 bases from J, the junction kept 11 bases outside the gene matches. CDR1 is MGHRA, CDR2 YSYEKL, per germline. This CDR3 is 18 amino acids long. The CDR3, as DNA: TGCGCCAGCAGCCAAGATAGCCGTAGCGGGACAGGGTATGAAAAACTGTTTTTT. Protein product: CASSQDSRSGTGYEKLFF.

The chain joins TRBV7-3 to TRBJ2-1; TRBD2 matches at 8 bases. The CDR3 totals 15 residues. The V gene end was trimmed by 5 bases and the J gene end by 2 bases; junction bases not matched to a gene: 5. Germline CDR1 reads SGHTA; CDR2 reads FQGTGA. The CDR3 sequence: CASSPLAAPYNEQFF. In DNA, the CDR3 is TGTGCCAGCAGCCCACTAGCGGCACCCTACAATGAGCAGTTCTTC.